This TCR beta chain was identified in a study of cytomegalovirus exposure and HLA in healthy donors. Findings of the study overall: Subsequent analysis showed first-cohort TCR clusters tending to co-occur in 95 to 150 validation repertoires. The investigators catalogued 150 to 200 TCR beta chains as cytomegalovirus-associated.

TCRdb's table, derived via immunoSEQ multiplex PCR, lists solely in-frame clones and lacks some. The sample holds about 120,000 clones, about 89% seen once. Points on this clone: Its target is not known.

V gave up 5 bases and J gave up 7 bases, with 15 bases separating them. The CDR3 sequence is 13 residues long. CDR1 SGHTA and CDR2 FQGTGA come from the germline V gene. This rearrangement joins TRBV7-3 to TRBJ2-7; D is possibly TRBD2 (6 bases). The sequencing input was PBMCs. The receptor's source is a woman aged 18 to 35 in good health and CMV-seronegative. The CDR3 here is CASSPGTYEEQYF. CDR3 sequence (DNA): TGTGCCAGCAGCCCAGGGACTTACGAAGAGCAGTACTTC.